This entry lists 30 T cell receptor beta chains sequenced from one sample in a study of shared clonotypes between healthy human individuals. The table came from immunoSEQ multiplex PCR; TCRdb's copy has only in-frame clones and leaves some out. The sample lists a few hundred thousand clones, around four fifths occurring once. What was sequenced was memory CD4+ T cells sorted from blood. The subset denotes: CD45RA-negative fraction. These receptors originate from a man aged 25-45 years in good health.

This clone was seen only a few times. This sequence joins TRBV18 and TRBJ2-1; D may be TRBD1 (5 bases). This CDR3 contains 15 residues. CDR1 is KGHSH and CDR2 is LQKENI in the germline V gene. Deletions cut 4 bases from V and 4 bases from J, with 14 bases between. The CDR3 protein is CASSQGLGEYNEQFF. The CDR3 DNA sequence: TGTGCCAGCTCACAGGGGCTAGGGGAATACAATGAGCAGTTCTTC.

This clone has only one observation. The V call is TRBV6-1, the J call TRBJ2-5; TRBD2 matches 11 bases. This CDR3 is 14 amino acids long. V was clipped by 7 bases and J by 4 bases; unmatched bases: 5. Germline V CDR1 and CDR2: MNHNS, SASEGT. The CDR3 sequence is CASNLAGGRETQYF. The CDR3 DNA follows: TGTGCCAGCAACTTAGCGGGAGGGAGAGAGACCCAGTACTTC.

V gene TRBV30 combines with J gene TRBJ2-6, with 10 bases fitting TRBD1. V was pared by 1 base and J by 0 bases, with 6 bases of the junction left unmatched. The CDR3 covers 18 residues. CDR1 GTSNPN and CDR2 SVGIG come from the germline V gene (reference sequence). The CDR3 bases are TGTGCCTGGAGTGCTGGACAGGGGGGATTCTCTGGGGCCAACGTCCTGACTTTC. It translates to CAWSAGQGGFSGANVLTF.

The chain links TRBV18 to TRBJ1-6, with D perhaps TRBD1 (6 bases). The CDR3 contains 15 residues. Trimming removed 3 bases at V and 7 bases at J, with 13 bases between. Germline CDR1 reads KGHSH; CDR2 reads LQKENI. CDR3 amino acids: CASSPGRQANSPLHF. In DNA form, the CDR3 reads TGTGCCAGCTCACCGGGAAGACAGGCAAATTCACCCCTCCACTTT.

The chain combines TRBV19 with TRBJ2-1; 7 bases are shared with TRBD2. The CDR3 sequence is 15 residues long. From germline, CDR1 is LNHDA and CDR2 SQIVND (reference sequence). V dropped 6 bases and J dropped 9; count of bases not matched to a gene: 14. The CDR3 DNA reads as TGTGCCAGTAGGAAACCTAGCGGCCCGGTTAGTGAGCAGTTCTTC. The encoded protein is CASRKPSGPVSEQFF.

This clone appeared many times. V gene TRBV11-2 combines with J gene TRBJ2-1, with D possibly TRBD1 on 5 matching bases. Trimming stripped 6 bases from V and 0 bases from J, with 12 bases between. Germline-derived CDR1 and CDR2 are SGHAT and FQNNGV. The CDR3 consists of 15 residues. CDR3 residues: CASRPDKSSYNEQFF. DNA of the CDR3: TGTGCCAGCAGACCGGACAAGAGCTCCTACAATGAGCAGTTCTTC.

The chain is built from TRBV10-3 and TRBJ2-7; D may be TRBD2 (5 bases). The CDR3 is 13 residues long. Per germline, CDR1 ENHRY and CDR2 SYGVKD. V was trimmed by 4 bases and J by 5 bases, leaving 12 bases between them. This CDR3 is CAISGGAYDEQYF. The DNA for the CDR3 is TGTGCCATCAGTGGGGGAGCCTACGACGAGCAGTACTTC.

This chain links TRBV27 with TRBJ2-7, with D possibly TRBD1 on 6 matching bases. There are 15 residues in the CDR3. Trimming pared 8 bases from V and 1 base from J, leaving 18 bases between. Germline loops: CDR1 MNHEY, CDR2 SMNVEV (reference sequence). CDR3 sequence: CASHTGGYGSYEQYF. CDR3 coding DNA: TGTGCCAGCCACACTGGGGGCTACGGGTCCTACGAGCAGTACTTC.

This rearrangement joins TRBV19 to TRBJ1-5, with 9 bases aligning to TRBD1. Per the germline V gene, CDR1 is LNHDA and CDR2 is SQIVND (reference sequence). V lost 6 bases to trimming and J lost 2 bases; unmatched junction nucleotides: 8. This CDR3 spans 16 amino acids. CDR3 DNA: TGTGCCAGTAGGTGGACAGGGGATGTTGGCAATCAGCCCCAGCATTTT. This sequence encodes CASRWTGDVGNQPQHF.

Only a few counts were recorded for this clone. The chain couples TRBV27 to TRBJ1-5, with a possible D match to TRBD1 (5 bases). The CDR3 has 14 residues. The germline V and J ends were trimmed by 5 bases and 5 bases, with 13 bases remaining between them. Germline V gives CDR1 MNHEY, CDR2 SMNVEV (reference sequence). This chain's CDR3 is CASSTNRLDQPQHF. Here the CDR3 DNA reads TGTGCCAGCAGTACCAACAGGTTGGATCAGCCCCAGCATTTT.

CDR3 sequence: CASTGGGSGNTIYF. The DNA for the CDR3 is TGTGCCAGCACCGGAGGGGGCTCTGGAAACACCATATATTTT. The J gene is TRBJ1-3, the V gene TRBV2, with D possibly matching TRBD1 (6 bases). V was clipped by 7 bases and J by 0 bases, with 10 bases between them. Germline CDR1 and CDR2: SNHLY and FYNNEI. The CDR3 length is 14 residues.

The chain combines TRBV6-1 with TRBJ1-5, with 9 bases matching TRBD1. Unmatched junction bases numbered 6, after V lost 6 bases and J lost 3 bases. This CDR3 is built from 15 residues. Germline CDR1 and CDR2: MNHNS and SASEGT. The CDR3 region is CASSAGTGNNQPQHF. The CDR3 DNA is TGTGCCAGCAGCGCCGGGACAGGGAACAATCAGCCCCAGCATTTT.

V gene TRBV7-9 combines with J gene TRBJ1-5; 7 bases agree with TRBD1. After removal of 4 bases from V and 5 bases from J, the junction contained 2 bases not matched to a gene. CDR1 is SEHNR, CDR2 FQNEAQ, per germline (reference sequence). The CDR3 loop spans 13 amino acids. The CDR3: CASSSQGDQPQHF. The CDR3 DNA follows: TGTGCCAGCAGCTCCCAGGGGGATCAGCCCCAGCATTTT.

This chain joins TRBV19 and TRBJ2-1, with D tentatively TRBD1 (5 bases). Germline assignment: CDR1 LNHDA and CDR2 SQIVND (reference sequence). The CDR3 has 13 amino acids. V lost 5 bases to trimming and J lost 12 bases, with 17 bases between them. The CDR3: CASSALTVPRQFF. As DNA, the CDR3 is TGTGCCAGTAGTGCATTGACAGTTCCACGGCAGTTCTTC.

This clone showed up many times. The chain employs TRBV11-2 and TRBJ2-7; TRBD2 matches 9 bases. This CDR3 is 14 amino acids long. V lost 6 bases to trimming and J lost 2 bases; unmatched junction nucleotides: 5. Germline V CDR1 and CDR2: SGHAT, FQNNGV. The CDR3 spells CASSRLADTYEQYF. The DNA of the CDR3 is TGTGCCAGCAGTCGACTAGCGGACACCTACGAGCAGTACTTC.

The chain has TRBV29-1 and TRBJ2-7; D tentatively reads TRBD1 or TRBD2 (5 bases each). The CDR3 spans 17 residues. Germline V gene lookup returns CDR1 SQVTM and CDR2 ANQGSEA. Trimming removed 4 bases at V and 5 bases at J, with 27 bases between. As DNA, the CDR3 is TGCAGCGTTGTCGCGCAGGGCCGGGGCTCCCTTCAGCACGAGCAGTACTTC. Encoded protein: CSVVAQGRGSLQHEQYF.

The chain combines TRBV5-4 with TRBJ1-4; no clear D gene. This CDR3 comprises 13 residues. The germline CDR1 and CDR2 sequences are SGHNT and YYREEE (reference sequence). Trimming cost V 9 bases and J 7 bases, with 16 bases left between them. The CDR3 coding sequence is TGTGCCACGACTACGTCAGGAGGTGAAAAACTGTTTTTT. Encoded protein: CATTTSGGEKLFF. Based on the CDR3 plus reference TRBV5-4 and TRBJ1-4, the full variable domain is ETGVTQSPTHLIKTRGQQVTLRCSSQSGHNTVSWYQQALGQGPQFIFQYYREEENGRGNFPPRFSGLQFPNYSSELNVNALELDDSALYLCATTTSGGEKLFFGSGTQLSVL.

This chain connects TRBV11-3 to TRBJ1-1; D possibly corresponds to TRBD1 (6 bases). In germline, CDR1 is SGHNT, CDR2 YENEEA. V was shortened by 5 bases and J by 1 base, with 8 bases between the two germline ends. There are 13 residues in the CDR3. CDR3 residues: CASSGDKNTEAFF. In DNA form, the CDR3 reads TGTGCCAGCAGCGGGGACAAGAACACTGAAGCTTTCTTT.

The genes are TRBV7-6 and TRBJ2-7; a weak D match, TRBD2 (5 bases). Germline V gene sequence: CDR1 SGHVS, CDR2 FNYEAQ. Trimming removed 1 base from V and 2 bases from J, with 6 bases in between. The CDR3 spans 13 residues. The CDR3 coding sequence is TGTGCCAGCAGCTTAGACGGGACCTACGAGCAGTACTTC. Protein: CASSLDGTYEQYF. Full variable domain (missing parts from reference TRBV7-6 and TRBJ2-7): GAGVSQSPRYKVTKRGQDVALRCDPISGHVSLYWYRQALGQGPEFLTYFNYEAQQDKSGLPNDRFSAERPEGSISTLTIQRTEQRDSAMYRCASSLDGTYEQYFGPGTRLTVT.

J is TRBJ2-1 and V is TRBV7-3, with D possibly matching TRBD2 (6 bases). CDR1 SGHTA and CDR2 FQGTGA come from the germline V gene. V gave up 2 bases and J gave up 5 bases, with 10 bases separating them. The CDR3 length is 14 residues. CDR3 DNA: TGTGCCAGCAGCTTATCGGGAGAAAACAATGAGCAGTTCTTC. It encodes CASSLSGENNEQFF.

The chain has TRBV6-5 and TRBJ2-1; 8 bases fit TRBD2. Trimming at V came to 6 bases and at J to 3 bases, leaving 7 bases not matched to a gene. This CDR3 region has 15 residues. CDR1 MNHEY and CDR2 SVGAGI come from the germline V gene. The CDR3 sequence is CASRKLAVDYNEQFF. The CDR3 DNA follows: TGTGCCAGCAGGAAACTAGCGGTGGACTACAATGAGCAGTTCTTC.

This clone appeared a single time. The chain employs TRBV5-1 and TRBJ2-1; 8 nucleotides line up with TRBD2. The CDR3 is made up of 15 amino acids. With 1 base clipped from V and 4 bases from J, the junction kept 4 bases outside the gene matches. Germline assignment: CDR1 SGHRS and CDR2 YFSETQ. The chain's CDR3 is CASSLMASGYNEQFF. The CDR3 DNA reads as TGCGCCAGCAGCTTGATGGCTAGCGGGTACAATGAGCAGTTCTTC.

The chain combines TRBV29-1 with TRBJ2-3; D call uncertain. Trimming shortened V by 4 bases and J by 3 bases, and 11 bases separated the two germline ends. The CDR3 extends over 13 amino acids. Germline V gene lookup returns CDR1 SQVTM and CDR2 ANQGSEA. Here the CDR3 reads CSVGDRGTDTQYF. CDR3 nucleotide sequence: TGCAGCGTTGGGGATCGAGGTACAGATACGCAGTATTTT.

The rearrangement joins TRBV9 to TRBJ2-3, with TRBD2 matching 12 bases. CDR3 size: 16 residues. V lost 6 bases to trimming and J lost 2 bases; unmatched junction nucleotides: 7. CDR1 is SGDLS, CDR2 YYNGEE, per germline. The CDR3 here is CASIRRTSGNTDTQYF. CDR3 DNA sequence: TGTGCCAGCATCCGAAGGACTAGCGGGAACACAGATACGCAGTATTTT.

This chain connects TRBV28 to TRBJ1-5, with 9 bases matching TRBD1. V lost 5 bases, J lost 6 bases, and 5 bases stayed unmatched. The germline gives CDR1 MDHEN, CDR2 SYDVKM. The CDR3 covers 14 residues. The CDR3 bases are TGTGCCAGCAGTGTCGGGACAGGGCGTCAGCCCCAGCATTTT. This encodes CASSVGTGRQPQHF.

The V and J genes are TRBV10-3 and TRBJ2-6; no reliable D call. Between the trimmed V and J ends, which lost 4 bases and 2 bases, there was a span of 9 bases. This CDR3 region has 15 residues. Germline CDR1 is ENHRY and CDR2 is SYGVKD. In DNA form, the CDR3 reads TGTGCCATCAGTGCCAAGACCCCTGGGGCCAACGTCCTGACTTTC. This sequence encodes CAISAKTPGANVLTF.

The chain couples TRBV5-6 to TRBJ2-7, with D unresolved. The CDR3 extends over 9 amino acids. CDR1 and CDR2 from the germline V gene are SGHDT and YYEEEE. The V end was cut by 6 bases, the J end by 4 bases, with 2 bases between. The CDR3 nucleotides read TGTGCCAGCAAATACGAGCAGTACTTC. Translated, it gives CASKYEQYF.

About this clone itself: With a much larger clone just one base away, this may be a read error. This chain joins TRBV6-1 and TRBJ1-2; maybe TRBD1 (5 bases). This CDR3 region has 13 residues. Germline-derived CDR1 and CDR2 are MNHNS and SASEGT. V shed 3 bases and J shed 8 bases, with 13 bases lying between them. Here the CDR3 reads CASSEGGTRGYTF. The CDR3 DNA sequence: TGTGCCAGCAGTGAGGGGGGGACCCGGGGCTACACCTTC.

V usage is TRBV6-1 and J usage is TRBJ2-7; TRBD1 matches at 9 bases. This CDR3 is built from 13 residues. The germline gives CDR1 MNHNS, CDR2 SASEGT. V dropped 3 bases and J dropped 7; count of bases not matched to a gene: 4. CDR3 bases: TGTGCCAGCAGTGACCTAGACAGGGGGGAGCAGTACTTC. Its translation: CASSDLDRGEQYF.

The V call is TRBV4-1, the J call TRBJ1-5; D gene ambiguous. Per germline, CDR1 MGHRA and CDR2 YSYEKL. V lost 1 base, J lost 9 bases, and 13 bases lay in between. The length of the CDR3 is 14 residues. CDR3 nucleotide sequence: TGCGCCAGCAGCCAAGTGGGGTCCGTTTCGCCCCAGCATTTT. This gives the protein CASSQVGSVSPQHF.